The sequence of this TCR beta chain was determined in a study of T cell repertoires in cytomegalovirus infection. General observations from the study: Individuals carrying CMV plus the relevant HLA were identified by cumulative frequency of public TCR beta families.

TCRdb redid the calling of the reads with MiXCR, one entry per CDR3 protein. The sample consists of fewer than 550,000 distinct CDR3 sequences, 16% of them appearing once. For this clonotype: The antigen is not known.

The sample was CD8+ T cells from PBMCs. This clonotype was sampled from a human donor in good health (CMV status not recorded). Some clones in this sample may be carry-over from other donors' samples.

CDR3 bases: TGTGCCAGTGCCGGGGGGTACACTGAAGCTTTCTTT. This codes for CASAGGYTEAFF. The chain links TRBV19 to TRBJ1-1; D possibly corresponds to TRBD1 (5 bases). CDR1 is LNHDA, CDR2 SQIVND, per germline (reference sequence). V was pared by 8 bases and J by 3 bases, with 10 bases between. The CDR3 extends over 12 amino acids.